The sequence of this T cell receptor beta chain was determined in a study of T cells in Graves' hyperthyroidism and ophthalmopathy. Study as a whole: Before treatment of any kind, peripheral blood was taken at initial diagnosis.

This clonotype was recorded at least ten times. Its specificity is not known. Study results and limitations: Blood samples included most of the expanded thyroid clonotypes exceeding 0.001. For ophthalmopathy, model prediction preceded onset by a median 6.5 months.

V was pared by 5 bases and J by 4 bases, with 4 bases of the junction left unmatched. The germline V gene has CDR1 LGHDT and CDR2 YNNKEL (reference sequence). The CDR3 length is 14 residues. There were TCR beta CDR3 regions amplified from RNA transcripts. TCR CDR3 underwent first-round RT-PCR with the HTBI primer set. TCRdb reprocessed the multiplex PCR reads with MiXCR, giving one entry per CDR3 protein. Of around 440,000 distinct CDR3 sequences in the sample, approximately 14% were seen once. Stable hyperthyroidism: no ophthalmopathy progression over 18 months of follow-up. The chain has TRBV3-1 and TRBJ2-4; 8 bases match TRBD1. The specimen was blood. This receptor was identified in a woman aged 18-29 years with Graves' hyperthyroidism. CDR3 residues: CASSYTGGKNIQYF. CDR3 nucleotides: TGTGCCAGCAGCTATACAGGGGGTAAAAACATTCAGTACTTC.